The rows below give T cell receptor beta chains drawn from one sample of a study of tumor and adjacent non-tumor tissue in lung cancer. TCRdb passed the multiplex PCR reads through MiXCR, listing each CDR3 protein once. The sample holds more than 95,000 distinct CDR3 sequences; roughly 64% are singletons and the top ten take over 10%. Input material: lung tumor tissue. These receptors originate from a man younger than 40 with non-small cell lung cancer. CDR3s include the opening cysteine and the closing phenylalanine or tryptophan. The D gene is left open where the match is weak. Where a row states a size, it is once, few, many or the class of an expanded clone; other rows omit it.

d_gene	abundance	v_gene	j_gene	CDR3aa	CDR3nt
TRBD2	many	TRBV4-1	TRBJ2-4	CASSQAGGPKNIQYF	TGCGCCAGCAGCCAAGCGGGAGGGCCCAAAAACATTCAGTACTTC
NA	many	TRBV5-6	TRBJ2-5	CASSLVPAGFRASETQYF	TGTGCCAGCAGCTTGGTCCCGGCGGGTTTTCGAGCCTCGGAGACCCAGTACTTC
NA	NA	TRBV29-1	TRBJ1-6	CSSWGAKSSYISPLHF	TGCAGCTCATGGGGAGCAAAAAGCTCCTATATTTCACCCCTCCACTTT
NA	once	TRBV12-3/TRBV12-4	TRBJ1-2	CAGSTIDGYYGYTF	TGTGCCGGCAGTACAATTGACGGGTACTATGGCTACACCTTC
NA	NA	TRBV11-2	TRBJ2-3	CASSLGDDHPWRADTQYF	TGTGCCAGCAGCCTGGGAGATGATCATCCCTGGAGAGCAGATACGCAGTATTTT
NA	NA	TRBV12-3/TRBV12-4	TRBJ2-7	CASSSSFQDNAYEQYF	TGTGCCAGCAGCTCATCATTCCAGGACAATGCCTACGAGCAGTACTTC
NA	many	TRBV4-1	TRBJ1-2	CASSQDSRADFYGYTF	TGCGCCAGCAGCCAAGATTCCAGGGCGGACTTCTATGGCTACACCTTC
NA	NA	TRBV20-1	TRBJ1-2	CSARVPDPMGYIF	TGCAGTGCTAGGGTCCCAGACCCCATGGGCTACATCTTC
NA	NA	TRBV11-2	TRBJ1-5	CASSPDMAQPQHF	TGTGCCAGCAGCCCTGACATGGCACAGCCCCAGCATTTT
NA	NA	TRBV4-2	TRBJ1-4	CASSQDGPVGENLFF	TGTGCCAGCAGTCAAGATGGTCCAGTTGGGGAAAACCTGTTTTTT
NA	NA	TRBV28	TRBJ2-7	CASSSAPYEQYF	TGTGCCAGCAGCTCCGCGCCCTACGAGCAGTACTTC
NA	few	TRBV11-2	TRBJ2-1	CASSLGQTIGTNEQFF	TGTGCCAGCAGCTTAGGGCAGACAATTGGGACCAATGAGCAGTTCTTC
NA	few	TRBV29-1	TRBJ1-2	CSVAPAEYGYTF	TGCAGCGTTGCCCCGGCAGAGTATGGCTACACCTTC
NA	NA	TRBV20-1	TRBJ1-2	CSAPSTGGVVRLYGYTF	TGCAGTGCGCCATCGACTGGTGGAGTCGTCAGGCTCTACGGCTACACCTTC
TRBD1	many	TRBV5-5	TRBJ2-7	CASSPGGAAYEQYF	TGTGCCAGCAGTCCAGGGGGCGCTGCCTACGAGCAGTACTTC
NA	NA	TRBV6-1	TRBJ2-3	CASSVRDTRDTQYF	TGTGCCAGCAGCGTCCGGGACACAAGAGATACGCAGTATTTT
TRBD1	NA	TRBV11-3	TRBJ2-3	CASSPRHLQGVNTDTQYF	TGTGCAAGCAGCCCGCGCCACCTACAGGGGGTGAACACAGATACACAGTATTTT
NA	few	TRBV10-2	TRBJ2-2	CASSVGGNTGELFF	TGCGCCAGCAGTGTGGGGGGGAACACCGGGGAGCTGTTTTTT
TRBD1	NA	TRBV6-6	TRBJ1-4	CASTPYRGVNDKLFF	TGTGCCAGCACTCCGTACAGGGGTGTTAATGATAAACTGTTTTTT
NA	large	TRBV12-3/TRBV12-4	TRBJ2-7	CASSHLTYEQYF	TGTGCCAGCAGCCACCTAACCTACGAGCAGTACTTC